The clone carrying this T cell receptor beta chain was picked up one time. These data are taken from a study of cytomegalovirus exposure and HLA in healthy donors. The CDR3 runs 14 residues. Germline lookup yields CDR1 KGHSH and CDR2 LQKENI. V gave up 5 bases and J gave up 3 bases, with 13 bases separating them. Primers: 60 Vbeta forward and 13 Jbeta reverse. Libraries were prepared by immunoSEQ multiplex PCR; TCRdb keeps only in-frame clonotypes and omits some of them. The table lists 250,000 to 300,000 clones, over 90% of them singletons. What was sequenced was PBMCs. The chain joins TRBV18 to TRBJ1-2, with D tentatively TRBD1 (5 bases). This receptor was identified in a girl aged 2 to 10 in good health and CMV-seronegative. The CDR3 loop is CASSYQGGHYGYTF. In DNA form, the CDR3 reads TGTGCCAGCTCATACCAGGGTGGTCACTATGGCTACACCTTC.